This is a list of T cell receptor beta chains from one sample in a study of T cells in Graves' hyperthyroidism and ophthalmopathy. One entry per CDR3 protein results from TCRdb running MiXCR on the multiplex PCR reads. The sample records a few hundred thousand distinct CDR3 sequences, less than 25% being singletons. Source material: blood. The receptors were gathered from a young man with Graves' hyperthyroidism. Each CDR3 is given with its conserved first and last residue. D genes are given only for firm matches. Where a row states a size, it is once, few, many or the class of an expanded clone; other rows omit it.

CDR3 | DNA | size | D | V | length | J
CASSLQGITYEQYF | TGTGCCAGCAGTTTACAGGGGATAACCTACGAGCAGTACTTC | many | - | TRBV28 | 14 | TRBJ2-7
CAWTPEARWDEQYF | TGTGCCTGGACCCCGGAGGCGCGATGGGACGAGCAGTACTTC | few | - | TRBV30 | 14 | TRBJ2-7
CASSRTGEDEQYF | TGTGCCAGCAGCCGGACAGGGGAGGACGAGCAGTACTTC | many | TRBD1 | TRBV7-9 | 13 | TRBJ2-7
CASSFSGQPYGYTF | TGTGCCAGCAGTTTCTCGGGACAGCCCTATGGCTACACCTTC | - | TRBD1 | TRBV28 | 14 | TRBJ1-2
CASSATANTEAFF | TGTGCCAGCAGCGCCACAGCGAACACTGAAGCTTTCTTT | many | - | TRBV2 | 13 | TRBJ1-1
CASSYFSAGLDGYTF | TGTGCCAGCAGTTACTTTTCAGCGGGACTTGATGGCTACACCTTC | few | - | TRBV6-5 | 15 | TRBJ1-2
CASSSRLAGGTDTQYF | TGTGCCAGCAGTTCTAGACTAGCGGGAGGCACAGATACGCAGTATTTT | many | TRBD2 | TRBV27 | 16 | TRBJ2-3
CASSSRRAFF | TGTGCCAGCAGTTCCCGACGAGCTTTCTTT | - | - | TRBV28 | 10 | TRBJ1-1
CASSQLMPLPGQTYEQYF | TGCGCCAGCAGCCAACTTATGCCCCTTCCGGGACAGACCTACGAGCAGTACTTC | - | TRBD1 | TRBV4-3 | 18 | TRBJ2-7
CAISEGSVSSYEQYF | TGTGCCATCAGTGAGGGTAGCGTAAGCTCCTACGAGCAGTACTTC | many | - | TRBV10-3 | 15 | TRBJ2-7
CASSMAATGNTIYF | TGTGCCAGCAGCATGGCGGCGACTGGAAACACCATATATTTT | many | - | TRBV6-5 | 14 | TRBJ1-3
CASSLIWGIAGETQYF | TGTGCCAGCAGTTTGATCTGGGGGATCGCCGGGGAGACCCAGTACTTC | many | - | TRBV28 | 16 | TRBJ2-5
CASSLAGGPDAGELFF | TGTGCCAGTAGCCTAGCGGGGGGGCCCGACGCCGGGGAGCTGTTTTTT | once | TRBD2 | TRBV19 | 16 | TRBJ2-2
CASRQAGGAGYGYTF | TGTGCCAGCAGGCAAGCGGGGGGCGCGGGCTATGGCTACACCTTC | many | - | TRBV28 | 15 | TRBJ1-2
CASSLTDRAGELFF | TGTGCCAGCAGTTTGACAGATCGGGCCGGGGAGCTGTTTTTT | - | - | TRBV12-3/TRBV12-4 | 14 | TRBJ2-2
CASEGDRVETQYF | TGTGCCAGCGAAGGCGACAGGGTGGAGACCCAGTACTTC | many | TRBD1 | TRBV6-5 | 13 | TRBJ2-5